This passage covers 8 T cell receptor beta chains from one sample sequenced in a study of control samples from healthy donors and cancer patients. Data came from immunoSEQ multiplex PCR; TCRdb stores just in-frame clones and leaves some out. The sample has about 160,000 clones; roughly 95% are singletons. Sequencing was carried out using blood. The receptors here all came from a woman aged 25-40 years in good health.

This rearrangement joins TRBV28 to TRBJ2-3; D may be TRBD2 (5 bases). This CDR3 region has 18 residues. Germline V gives CDR1 MDHEN, CDR2 SYDVKM. V was clipped by 7 bases and J by 2 bases, with 25 bases between them. The CDR3 is CASIRRGVHPTYTDTQYF. In DNA form, the CDR3 reads TGTGCCAGCATCCGCCGGGGAGTACACCCTACGTACACAGATACGCAGTATTTT.

This clone was seen a handful of times. This chain links TRBV7-2 with TRBJ2-5; no definite D call. V gave up 1 base and J gave up 1 base, with 7 bases separating them. The germline CDR1 and CDR2 sequences are SGHTA and FQGNSA. This CDR3 is 14 amino acids long. CDR3 bases: TGTGCCAGCAGCTTAGGGCGGATCCAAGAGACCCAGTACTTC. It encodes CASSLGRIQETQYF.

The chain has TRBV5-4 and TRBJ1-1; D might be TRBD1 (5 bases). The CDR3 sequence is 12 residues long. V lost 2 bases and J lost 8, with 10 bases in between. Germline CDR1 is SGHNT and CDR2 is YYREEE (reference sequence). Here the CDR3 DNA reads TGTGCCAGCAGCTTACGGGGGTTAGAAGCTTTCTTT. Translation gives CASSLRGLEAFF.

This chain links TRBV3-1 (or the pseudogene TRBV3-2) with TRBJ1-5, with 10 bases matching TRBD1. Looked up from germline, CDR1 is LGHDT and CDR2 is YNNKEL (reference sequence). The CDR3 consists of 15 residues. Trimming cost V 3 bases and J 9 bases; bases outside gene matches: 8. CDR3: CASSQSDRGRTPQHF. The DNA for the CDR3 is TGTGCCAGCAGCCAGTCGGACAGGGGGAGAACGCCCCAGCATTTT.

This clone has a single count. The same CDR3 is also encoded by other DNA sequences in this sample. The chain's CDR3 is CASSLGTGGSYEQYF. The DNA for the CDR3 is TGCGCCAGCAGCTTGGGGACAGGGGGTTCCTACGAGCAGTACTTC. The chain couples TRBV5-1 to TRBJ2-7; 10 bases are a match to TRBD1. The CDR3 is 15 residues long. Germline CDR1 is SGHRS and CDR2 is YFSETQ. J was trimmed by 1 base and V by 0 bases; bases with no gene match: 1.

The V call is TRBV25-1, the J call TRBJ2-1; 9 bases match TRBD2. Germline CDR1 and CDR2: MGHDK and SYGVNS. Unmatched junction bases numbered 3, after V lost 7 bases and J lost 5 bases. This CDR3 comprises 13 residues. The CDR3 coding sequence is TGTGCCAGCACTAGCGGGGTGAACAATGAGCAGTTCTTC. Amino acid sequence: CASTSGVNNEQFF.

The chain couples TRBV5-1 to TRBJ1-6, with D unclear. Looked up from germline, CDR1 is SGHRS and CDR2 is YFSETQ. This CDR3 region has 16 residues. V gave up 3 bases and J gave up 8 bases, with 18 bases separating them. CDR3 sequence: CASSSRPLYGDSPLHF. As DNA, the CDR3 is TGCGCCAGCAGCTCACGACCCCTCTACGGTGATTCACCCCTCCACTTT.

The V gene is TRBV5-1, the J gene TRBJ2-2, with TRBD1 matching 9 bases. CDR3 length: 17 residues. V trimming: 4 bases; J trimming: 5 bases; junction bases outside the gene matches: 12. CDR1 is SGHRS, CDR2 YFSETQ, per germline. CDR3 in DNA: TGCGCCAGCAGCCTCGACCCCGGGACAGGGAAGACCGGGGAGCTGTTTTTT. This encodes CASSLDPGTGKTGELFF.